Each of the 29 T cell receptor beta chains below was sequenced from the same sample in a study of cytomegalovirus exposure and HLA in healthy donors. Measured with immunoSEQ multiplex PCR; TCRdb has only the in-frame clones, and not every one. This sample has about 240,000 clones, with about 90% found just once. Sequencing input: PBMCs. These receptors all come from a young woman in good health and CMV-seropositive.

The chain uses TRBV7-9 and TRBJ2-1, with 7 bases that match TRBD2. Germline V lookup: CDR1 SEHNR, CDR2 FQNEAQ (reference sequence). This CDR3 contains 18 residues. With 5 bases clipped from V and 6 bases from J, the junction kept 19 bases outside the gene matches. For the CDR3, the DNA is TGTGCCAGCAGCCCGATCCGACTAGCTCCCACGTATTCCAATGAGCAGTTCTTC. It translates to CASSPIRLAPTYSNEQFF.

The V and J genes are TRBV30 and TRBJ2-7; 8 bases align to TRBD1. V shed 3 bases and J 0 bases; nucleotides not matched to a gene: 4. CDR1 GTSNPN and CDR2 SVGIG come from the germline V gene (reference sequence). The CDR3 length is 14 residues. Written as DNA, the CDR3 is TGTGCCTGGAGCGGTGACAGGGGCTCCTACGAGCAGTACTTC. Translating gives CAWSGDRGSYEQYF.

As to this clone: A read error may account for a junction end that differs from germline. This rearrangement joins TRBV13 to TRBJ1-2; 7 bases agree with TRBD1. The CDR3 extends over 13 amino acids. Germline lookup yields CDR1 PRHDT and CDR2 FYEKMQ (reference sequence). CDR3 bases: TGTGCCGGCAGCATGCAGGGGGACTATGGCTACACCTTC. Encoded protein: CAGSMQGDYGYTF.

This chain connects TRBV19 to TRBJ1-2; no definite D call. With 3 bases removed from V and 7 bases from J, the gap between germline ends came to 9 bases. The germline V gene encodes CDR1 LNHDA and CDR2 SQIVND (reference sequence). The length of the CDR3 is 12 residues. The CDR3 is CASSIERSGYTF. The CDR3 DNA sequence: TGTGCCAGTAGTATTGAGCGGAGTGGCTACACCTTC.

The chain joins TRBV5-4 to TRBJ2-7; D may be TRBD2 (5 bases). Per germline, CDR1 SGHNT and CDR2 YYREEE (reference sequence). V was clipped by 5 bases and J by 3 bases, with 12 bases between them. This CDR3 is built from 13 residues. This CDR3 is CASSMEELYEQYF. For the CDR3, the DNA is TGTGCCAGCAGTATGGAGGAACTCTACGAGCAGTACTTC.

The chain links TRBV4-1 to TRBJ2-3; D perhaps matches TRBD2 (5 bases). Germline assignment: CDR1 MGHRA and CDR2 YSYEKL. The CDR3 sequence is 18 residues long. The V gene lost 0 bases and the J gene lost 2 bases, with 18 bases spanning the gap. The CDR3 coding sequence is TGCGCCAGCAGCCAAGATTTGGCTAGCCGACACTACACAGATACGCAGTATTTT. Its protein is CASSQDLASRHYTDTQYF.

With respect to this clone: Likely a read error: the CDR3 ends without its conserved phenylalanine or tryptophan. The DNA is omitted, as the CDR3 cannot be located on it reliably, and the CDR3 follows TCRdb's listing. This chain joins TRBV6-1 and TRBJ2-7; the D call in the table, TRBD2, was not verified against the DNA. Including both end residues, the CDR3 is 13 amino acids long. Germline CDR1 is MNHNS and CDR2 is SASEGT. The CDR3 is CASSFVRGGGTPI.

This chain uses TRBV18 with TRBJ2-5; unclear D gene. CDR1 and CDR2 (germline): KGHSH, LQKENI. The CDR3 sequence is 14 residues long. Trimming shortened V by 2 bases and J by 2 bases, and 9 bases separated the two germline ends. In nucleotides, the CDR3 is TGTGCCAGCTCACCATCTGACAAACAAGAGACCCAGTACTTC. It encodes CASSPSDKQETQYF. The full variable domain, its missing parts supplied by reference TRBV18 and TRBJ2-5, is NAGVMQNPRHLVRRRGQEARLRCSPMKGHSHVYWYRQLPEEGLKFMVYLQKENIIDESGMPKERFSAEFPKEGPSILRIQQVVRGDSAAYFCASSPSDKQETQYFGPGTRLLVL.

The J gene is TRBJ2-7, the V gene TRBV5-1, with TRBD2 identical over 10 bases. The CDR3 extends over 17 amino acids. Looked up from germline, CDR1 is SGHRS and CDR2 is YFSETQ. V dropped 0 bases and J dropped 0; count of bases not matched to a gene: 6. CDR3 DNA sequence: TGCGCCAGCAGCTTGGGCCTTCTAGCGGGAGCCTCCTACGAGCAGTACTTC. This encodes CASSLGLLAGASYEQYF.

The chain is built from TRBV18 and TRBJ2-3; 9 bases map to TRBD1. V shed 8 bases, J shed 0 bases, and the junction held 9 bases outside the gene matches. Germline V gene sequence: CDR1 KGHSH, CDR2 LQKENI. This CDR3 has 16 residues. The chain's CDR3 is CASTGDRVRSTDTQYF. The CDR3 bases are TGTGCCAGCACTGGGGACAGGGTGCGAAGCACAGATACGCAGTATTTT.

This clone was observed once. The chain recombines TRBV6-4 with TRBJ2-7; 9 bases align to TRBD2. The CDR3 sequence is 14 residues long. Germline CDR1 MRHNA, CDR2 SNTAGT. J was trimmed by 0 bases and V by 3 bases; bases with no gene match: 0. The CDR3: CASSELAGSYEQYF. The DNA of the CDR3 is TGTGCCAGCAGTGAACTAGCGGGCTCCTACGAGCAGTACTTC.

CDR3 nucleotides: TGCAGTGCTTACGGGGGGAATGAGCAGTTCTTC. Translated: CSAYGGNEQFF. The rearrangement links TRBV20-1 to TRBJ2-1, with 7 bases aligning to TRBD2. Germline CDR1 DFQATT, CDR2 SNEGSKA (reference sequence). With V trimmed by 5 bases and J by 7 bases, 2 bases remained unmatched. The length of the CDR3 is 11 residues.

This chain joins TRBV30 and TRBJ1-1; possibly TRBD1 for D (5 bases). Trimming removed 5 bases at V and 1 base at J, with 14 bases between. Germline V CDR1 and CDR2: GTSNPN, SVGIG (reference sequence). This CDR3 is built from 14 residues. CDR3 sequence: CAWLRGHSNTEAFF. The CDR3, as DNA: TGTGCCTGGCTCCGTGGACATTCGAACACTGAAGCTTTCTTT.

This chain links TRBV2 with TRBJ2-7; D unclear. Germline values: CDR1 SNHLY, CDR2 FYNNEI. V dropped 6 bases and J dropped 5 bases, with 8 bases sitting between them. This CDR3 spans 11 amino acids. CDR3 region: CASRQQNEQYF. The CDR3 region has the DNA TGTGCCAGCAGACAGCAAAACGAGCAGTACTTC. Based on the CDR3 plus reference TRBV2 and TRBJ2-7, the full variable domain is EPEVTQTPSHQVTQMGQEVILRCVPISNHLYFYWYRQILGQKVEFLVSFYNNEISEKSEIFDDQFSVERPDGSNFTLKIRSTKLEDSAMYFCASRQQNEQYFGPGTRLTVT.

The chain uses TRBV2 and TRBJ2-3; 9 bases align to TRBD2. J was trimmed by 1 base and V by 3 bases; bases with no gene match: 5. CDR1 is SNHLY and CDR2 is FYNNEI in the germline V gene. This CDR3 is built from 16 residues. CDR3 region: CASSDRGGRGTDTQYF. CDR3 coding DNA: TGTGCCAGCAGTGACAGGGGCGGGAGGGGCACAGATACGCAGTATTTT.

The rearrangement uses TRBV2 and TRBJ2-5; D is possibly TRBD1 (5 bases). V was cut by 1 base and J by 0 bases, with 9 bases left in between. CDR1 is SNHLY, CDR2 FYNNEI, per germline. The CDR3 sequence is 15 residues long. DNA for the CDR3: TGTGCCAGCAGTGAAGGGACATTGTACCAAGAGACCCAGTACTTC. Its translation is CASSEGTLYQETQYF.

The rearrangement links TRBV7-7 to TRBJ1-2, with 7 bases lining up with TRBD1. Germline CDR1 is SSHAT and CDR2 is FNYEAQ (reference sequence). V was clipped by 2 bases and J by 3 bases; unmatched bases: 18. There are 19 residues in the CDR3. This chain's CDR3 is CASSLSPPVERGLYYGYTF. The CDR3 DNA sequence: TGTGCCAGCAGCTTATCCCCTCCGGTCGAGAGGGGGCTTTACTATGGCTACACCTTC.

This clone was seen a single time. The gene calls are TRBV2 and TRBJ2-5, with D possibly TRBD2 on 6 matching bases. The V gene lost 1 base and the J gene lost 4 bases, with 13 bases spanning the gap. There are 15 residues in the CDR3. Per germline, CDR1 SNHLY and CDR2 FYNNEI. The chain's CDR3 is CASSEVWRELETQYF. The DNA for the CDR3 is TGTGCCAGCAGTGAAGTGTGGCGGGAACTAGAGACCCAGTACTTC.

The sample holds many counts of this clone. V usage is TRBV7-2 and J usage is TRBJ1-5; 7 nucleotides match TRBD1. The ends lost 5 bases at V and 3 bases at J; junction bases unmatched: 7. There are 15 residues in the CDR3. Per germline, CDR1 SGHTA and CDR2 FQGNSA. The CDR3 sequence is CASSIRQGSNQPQHF. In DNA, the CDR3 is TGTGCCAGCAGCATCCGACAGGGATCCAATCAGCCCCAGCATTTT.

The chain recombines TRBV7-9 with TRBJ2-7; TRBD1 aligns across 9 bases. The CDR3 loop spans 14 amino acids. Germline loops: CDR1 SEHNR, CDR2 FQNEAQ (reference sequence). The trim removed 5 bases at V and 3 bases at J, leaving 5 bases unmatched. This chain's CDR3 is CASSTTGGIYEQYF. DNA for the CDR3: TGTGCCAGCAGCACGACAGGGGGAATCTACGAGCAGTACTTC.

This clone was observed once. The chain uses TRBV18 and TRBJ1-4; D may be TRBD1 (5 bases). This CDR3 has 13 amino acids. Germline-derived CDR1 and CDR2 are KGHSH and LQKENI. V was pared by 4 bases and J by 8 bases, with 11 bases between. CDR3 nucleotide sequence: TGTGCCAGCTCACAGGGGCGGAGCGAAAAACTGTTTTTT. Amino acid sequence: CASSQGRSEKLFF.

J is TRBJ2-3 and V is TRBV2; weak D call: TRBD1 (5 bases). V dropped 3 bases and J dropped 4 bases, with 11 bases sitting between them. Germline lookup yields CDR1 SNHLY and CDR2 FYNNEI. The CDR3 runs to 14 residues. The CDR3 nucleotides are TGTGCCAGCAGTGATGCCAGGGCCCCAGATACGCAGTATTTT. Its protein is CASSDARAPDTQYF.

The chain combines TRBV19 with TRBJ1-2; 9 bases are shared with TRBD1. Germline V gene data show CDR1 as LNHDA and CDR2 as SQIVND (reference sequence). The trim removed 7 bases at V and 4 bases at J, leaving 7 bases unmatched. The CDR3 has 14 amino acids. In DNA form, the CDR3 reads TGTGCCAGTAACAGGGGGCTGCCCATCTATGGCTACACCTTC. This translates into CASNRGLPIYGYTF.

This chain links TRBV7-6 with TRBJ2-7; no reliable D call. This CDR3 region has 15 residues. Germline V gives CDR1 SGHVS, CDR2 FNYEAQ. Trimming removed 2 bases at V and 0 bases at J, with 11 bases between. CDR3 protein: CASSLLVTGSYEQYF. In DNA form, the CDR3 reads TGTGCCAGCAGCTTATTAGTTACGGGCTCCTACGAGCAGTACTTC.

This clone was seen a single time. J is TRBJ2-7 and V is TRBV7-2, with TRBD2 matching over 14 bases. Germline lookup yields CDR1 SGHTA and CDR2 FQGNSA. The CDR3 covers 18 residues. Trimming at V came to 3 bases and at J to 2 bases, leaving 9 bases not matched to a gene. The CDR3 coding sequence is TGTGCCAGCAGCTTGGGACTAGCGGGAGTTGGGTCCCCCTACGAGCAGTACTTC. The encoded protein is CASSLGLAGVGSPYEQYF. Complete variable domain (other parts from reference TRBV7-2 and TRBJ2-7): GAGVSQSPSNKVTEKGKDVELRCDPISGHTALYWYRQSLGQGLEFLIYFQGNSAPDKSGLPSDRFSAERTGGSVSTLTIQRTQQEDSAVYLCASSLGLAGVGSPYEQYFGPGTRLTVT.

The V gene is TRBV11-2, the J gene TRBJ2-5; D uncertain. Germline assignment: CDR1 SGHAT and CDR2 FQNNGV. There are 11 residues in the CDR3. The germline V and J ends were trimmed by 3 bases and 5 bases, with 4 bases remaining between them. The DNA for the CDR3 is TGTGCCAGCAGCTTCAGTGAGACCCAGTACTTC. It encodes CASSFSETQYF.

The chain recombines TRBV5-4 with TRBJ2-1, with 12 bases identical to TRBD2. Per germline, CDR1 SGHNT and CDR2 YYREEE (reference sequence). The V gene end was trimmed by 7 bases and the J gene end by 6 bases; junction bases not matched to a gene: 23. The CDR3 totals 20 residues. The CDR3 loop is CASAPDRLAGVMVIGNEQFF. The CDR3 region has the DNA TGTGCCAGCGCACCTGATCGACTAGCGGGAGTAATGGTGATAGGCAATGAGCAGTTCTTC.

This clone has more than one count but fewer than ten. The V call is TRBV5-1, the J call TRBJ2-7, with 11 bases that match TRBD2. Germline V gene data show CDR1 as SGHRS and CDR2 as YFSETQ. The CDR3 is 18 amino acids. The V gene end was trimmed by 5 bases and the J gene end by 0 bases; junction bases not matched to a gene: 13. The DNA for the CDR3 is TGCGCCAGCAGGGACAGGGCGTCTAGCGGGAGGAGCTCCTACGAGCAGTACTTC. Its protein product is CASRDRASSGRSSYEQYF.

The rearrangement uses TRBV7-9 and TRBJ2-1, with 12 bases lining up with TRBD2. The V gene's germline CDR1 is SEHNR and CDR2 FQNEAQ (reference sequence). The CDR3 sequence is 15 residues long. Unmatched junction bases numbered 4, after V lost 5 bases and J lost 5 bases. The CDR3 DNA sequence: TGTGCCAGCAGCCAGGGACTAGCGGGTAACAATGAGCAGTTCTTC. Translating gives CASSQGLAGNNEQFF.